Listed below are T cell receptor beta chains from one sample, sequenced in a study of blood T cell repertoires in COVID-19. Repertoires were generated with immunoSEQ multiplex PCR, while TCRdb's copy carries only in-frame clones and drops some. The sample comprises around 300,000 clones, around 90% of which are singletons, and just under 1% rests with the top ten. Material for sequencing was PBMCs or T cells enriched from blood (not recorded which). The receptors were gathered from a woman younger than 45 who had recovered from COVID-19. CDR3s include the opening cysteine and the closing phenylalanine or tryptophan. The D gene is left open where the match is weak. Clone size, where shown, is once, few, many, or a class for clones that have expanded.

>TRBD2|15|.|TRBV28|TRBJ2-7
TGTGCCAGCTCCCCAACTAGCGGGCGACGATACGAGCAGTACTTC
CASSPTSGRRYEQYF
>TRBD2|14|.|TRBV19|TRBJ2-1
TGTGCCAGTAATCCGGGACTAGCCTACAATGAGCAGTTCTTC
CASNPGLAYNEQFF
>.|14|few|TRBV6-5|TRBJ1-6
TGTGCCAGCAGTTTTAGGGGTGCCCTTTCACCCCTCCACTTT
CASSFRGALSPLHF
>TRBD2|18|.|TRBV10-3|TRBJ2-7
TGTGCCATCAGTGACCTCCTAGCGGGAGGGCCGGGCATCCACGAGCAGTACTTC
CAISDLLAGGPGIHEQYF
>.|16|.|TRBV19|TRBJ2-1
TGTGCCAGTAGTATCAGTGTCAGAATCCCCTACAATGAGCAGTTCTTC
CASSISVRIPYNEQFF
>.|10|.|TRBV10-1|TRBJ1-6
TGCGCCAGAGCTAATTCACCCCTCCACTTT
CARANSPLHF
>TRBD2|15|.|TRBV27|TRBJ2-7
TGTGCCAGCCGAATTAGCGGGGCGAGCTCCTACGAGCAGTACTTC
CASRISGASSYEQYF
>TRBD1|15|.|TRBV4-1|TRBJ1-2
TGCGCCAGCAGCCAACGGACAGGGGATATTAGAGGCTACACCTTC
CASSQRTGDIRGYTF
>TRBD1|13|.|TRBV3-1/TRBV3-2|TRBJ1-2
TGTGCCAGCAGACCTGGACAGGGCTATGGCTACACCTTC
CASRPGQGYGYTF
>TRBD2|15|.|TRBV9|TRBJ2-3
TGTGCCAGCAGCTTTAGCGGGAGTGCCACAGATACGCAGTATTTT
CASSFSGSATDTQYF
>TRBD2|13|.|TRBV19|TRBJ2-7
TGTGCCAGCCGCCGGGGGGGAGGGAGCGAGCAGTACTTC
CASRRGGGSEQYF
>TRBD1|17|.|TRBV11-3|TRBJ2-7
TGTGCCAGCTCCGGGACAGGATCGAGGGACTGGGAAAACGAGCAGTACTTC
CASSGTGSRDWENEQYF
>.|12|.|TRBV27|TRBJ2-2
TGTGCCAGCAGTTTGGCCAACGGGGAGCTGTTTTTT
CASSLANGELFF
>.|12|few|TRBV5-4|TRBJ1-5
TGTGCCAGCAGCTTGCGCGGTCAGCCCCAGCATTTT
CASSLRGQPQHF
>TRBD1|15|.|TRBV23-1|TRBJ1-5
TGCGCCAGCAGTCTCAACGACAGGGGGAATCAGCCCCAGCATTTT
CASSLNDRGNQPQHF
>TRBD2|16|.|TRBV5-1|TRBJ2-1
TGCGCCAGCAGCGCGATACTAGCGGGAGGGGACAATGAGCAGTTCTTC
CASSAILAGGDNEQFF
>.|13|.|TRBV29-1|TRBJ2-3
TGCAGCGTTGAGGGATTGAGGGCGGATACGCAGTATTTT
CSVEGLRADTQYF